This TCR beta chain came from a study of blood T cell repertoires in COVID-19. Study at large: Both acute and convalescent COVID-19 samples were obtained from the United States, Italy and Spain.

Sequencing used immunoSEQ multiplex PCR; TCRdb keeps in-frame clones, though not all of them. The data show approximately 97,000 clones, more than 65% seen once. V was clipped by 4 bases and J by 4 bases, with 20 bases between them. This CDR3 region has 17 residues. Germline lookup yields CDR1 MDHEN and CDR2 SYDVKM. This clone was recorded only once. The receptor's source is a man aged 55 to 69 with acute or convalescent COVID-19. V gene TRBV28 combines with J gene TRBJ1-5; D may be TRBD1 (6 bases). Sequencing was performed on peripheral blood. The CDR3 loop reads CASSSLRQVLWNQPQHF. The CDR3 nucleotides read TGTGCCAGCAGTTCCTTAAGACAGGTCCTCTGGAATCAGCCCCAGCATTTT.